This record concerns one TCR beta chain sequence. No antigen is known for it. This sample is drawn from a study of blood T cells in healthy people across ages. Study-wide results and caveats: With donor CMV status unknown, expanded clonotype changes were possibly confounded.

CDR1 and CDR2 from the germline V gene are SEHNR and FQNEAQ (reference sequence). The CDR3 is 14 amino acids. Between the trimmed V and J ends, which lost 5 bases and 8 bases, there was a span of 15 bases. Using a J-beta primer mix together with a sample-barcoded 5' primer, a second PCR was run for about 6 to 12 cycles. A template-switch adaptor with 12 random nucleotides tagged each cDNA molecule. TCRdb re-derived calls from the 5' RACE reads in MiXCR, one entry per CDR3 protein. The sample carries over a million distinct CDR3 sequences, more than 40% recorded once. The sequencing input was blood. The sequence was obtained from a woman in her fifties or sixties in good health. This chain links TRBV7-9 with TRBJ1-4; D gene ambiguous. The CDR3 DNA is TGTGCCAGCAGCGATGGACCGAGGATCGAAAAACTGTTTTTT. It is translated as CASSDGPRIEKLFF.